This TCR beta chain was obtained from a study of post-analysis software for immune sequencing data. Study background: Secondary progressive, relapsing-remitting and progressive-relapsing multiple sclerosis were among the included disease courses.

Researchers reported that TCR beta cDNA libraries carried unique molecular identifiers. The source material, 1 to 10 million T cells, gave rise to about 460,000 cDNA molecules. TCRdb recomputed calls from the PCR reads with MiXCR, one row per CDR3 protein. The top ten hold 0.55% to 0.65% of the sample, which has hundreds of thousands of distinct CDR3 sequences, 30% seen once. The junction had 4 bases not matched to a gene; V was cut back by 1 base and J by 0 bases. Germline CDR1 reads SQVTM; CDR2 reads ANQGSEA. The CDR3 runs 15 residues. This clonotype was seen more than once but under ten times. Its antigen is unidentified. General observations from the study: Controls had significantly higher normalized Chao1 diversity than multiple sclerosis patients. Strong co-clustering by F measure was evident for samples that had been prepared in the same batch. Roughly five TRBV segments occurring more often in patients than controls included TRBV5-6, TRBV5-1 and TRBV20-1.

The TCR comes from a girl aged 10-17 years with multiple sclerosis. V is TRBV29-1 and J is TRBJ2-7; 9 positions match TRBD1. The source material was blood. This chain's CDR3 is CSVEGGQGSSYEQYF. The CDR3 DNA follows: TGCAGCGTTGAAGGTGGACAGGGGAGCTCCTACGAGCAGTACTTC.